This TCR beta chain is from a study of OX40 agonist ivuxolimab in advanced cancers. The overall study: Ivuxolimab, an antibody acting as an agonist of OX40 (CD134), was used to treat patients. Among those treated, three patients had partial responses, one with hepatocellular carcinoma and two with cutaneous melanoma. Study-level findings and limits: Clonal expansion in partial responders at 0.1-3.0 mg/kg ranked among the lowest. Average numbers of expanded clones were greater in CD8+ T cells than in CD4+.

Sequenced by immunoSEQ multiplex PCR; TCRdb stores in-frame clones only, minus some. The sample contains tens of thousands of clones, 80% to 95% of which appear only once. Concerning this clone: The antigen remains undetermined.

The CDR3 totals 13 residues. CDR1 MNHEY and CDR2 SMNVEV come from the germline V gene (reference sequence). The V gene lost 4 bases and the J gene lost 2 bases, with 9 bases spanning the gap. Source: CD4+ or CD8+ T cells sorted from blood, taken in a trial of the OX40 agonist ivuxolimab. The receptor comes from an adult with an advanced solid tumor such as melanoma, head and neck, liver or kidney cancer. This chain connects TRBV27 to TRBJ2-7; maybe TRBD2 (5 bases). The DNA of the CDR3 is TGTGCCAGCAGTTCTGGAGGCCCCTACGAGCAGTACTTC. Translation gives CASSSGGPYEQYF.